This T cell receptor (beta chain) was sequenced in a study of blood T cells in healthy people across ages. Overall study findings and caveats: Observed TCR beta diversity per million T cells went down as age went up. This fall followed a roughly linear course with age.

On this clonotype itself: What it recognizes is unknown.

A second PCR of about 7 to 11 cycles used a sample-barcoded 5' primer and a J-beta primer mix. TCRdb processed the 5' RACE reads anew with MiXCR; each CDR3 protein has one entry. The sample carries 1.5 million to 2 million distinct CDR3 sequences, about 39% recorded once. Per germline, CDR1 KGHSH and CDR2 LQKENI. The CDR3 consists of 15 residues. Trimming at V came to 2 bases and at J to 1 base, leaving 4 bases not matched to a gene. Those donating, healthy Caucasian individuals from Russia, were aged about 6 to 90. The sequence derives from a human donor in good health. The chain couples TRBV18 to TRBJ1-2; 7 bases match TRBD1. The sample taken for sequencing was blood. In nucleotides, the CDR3 is TGTGCCAGCTCACCAGTGGACAGGATTAACTATGGCTACACCTTC. This gives the protein CASSPVDRINYGYTF.